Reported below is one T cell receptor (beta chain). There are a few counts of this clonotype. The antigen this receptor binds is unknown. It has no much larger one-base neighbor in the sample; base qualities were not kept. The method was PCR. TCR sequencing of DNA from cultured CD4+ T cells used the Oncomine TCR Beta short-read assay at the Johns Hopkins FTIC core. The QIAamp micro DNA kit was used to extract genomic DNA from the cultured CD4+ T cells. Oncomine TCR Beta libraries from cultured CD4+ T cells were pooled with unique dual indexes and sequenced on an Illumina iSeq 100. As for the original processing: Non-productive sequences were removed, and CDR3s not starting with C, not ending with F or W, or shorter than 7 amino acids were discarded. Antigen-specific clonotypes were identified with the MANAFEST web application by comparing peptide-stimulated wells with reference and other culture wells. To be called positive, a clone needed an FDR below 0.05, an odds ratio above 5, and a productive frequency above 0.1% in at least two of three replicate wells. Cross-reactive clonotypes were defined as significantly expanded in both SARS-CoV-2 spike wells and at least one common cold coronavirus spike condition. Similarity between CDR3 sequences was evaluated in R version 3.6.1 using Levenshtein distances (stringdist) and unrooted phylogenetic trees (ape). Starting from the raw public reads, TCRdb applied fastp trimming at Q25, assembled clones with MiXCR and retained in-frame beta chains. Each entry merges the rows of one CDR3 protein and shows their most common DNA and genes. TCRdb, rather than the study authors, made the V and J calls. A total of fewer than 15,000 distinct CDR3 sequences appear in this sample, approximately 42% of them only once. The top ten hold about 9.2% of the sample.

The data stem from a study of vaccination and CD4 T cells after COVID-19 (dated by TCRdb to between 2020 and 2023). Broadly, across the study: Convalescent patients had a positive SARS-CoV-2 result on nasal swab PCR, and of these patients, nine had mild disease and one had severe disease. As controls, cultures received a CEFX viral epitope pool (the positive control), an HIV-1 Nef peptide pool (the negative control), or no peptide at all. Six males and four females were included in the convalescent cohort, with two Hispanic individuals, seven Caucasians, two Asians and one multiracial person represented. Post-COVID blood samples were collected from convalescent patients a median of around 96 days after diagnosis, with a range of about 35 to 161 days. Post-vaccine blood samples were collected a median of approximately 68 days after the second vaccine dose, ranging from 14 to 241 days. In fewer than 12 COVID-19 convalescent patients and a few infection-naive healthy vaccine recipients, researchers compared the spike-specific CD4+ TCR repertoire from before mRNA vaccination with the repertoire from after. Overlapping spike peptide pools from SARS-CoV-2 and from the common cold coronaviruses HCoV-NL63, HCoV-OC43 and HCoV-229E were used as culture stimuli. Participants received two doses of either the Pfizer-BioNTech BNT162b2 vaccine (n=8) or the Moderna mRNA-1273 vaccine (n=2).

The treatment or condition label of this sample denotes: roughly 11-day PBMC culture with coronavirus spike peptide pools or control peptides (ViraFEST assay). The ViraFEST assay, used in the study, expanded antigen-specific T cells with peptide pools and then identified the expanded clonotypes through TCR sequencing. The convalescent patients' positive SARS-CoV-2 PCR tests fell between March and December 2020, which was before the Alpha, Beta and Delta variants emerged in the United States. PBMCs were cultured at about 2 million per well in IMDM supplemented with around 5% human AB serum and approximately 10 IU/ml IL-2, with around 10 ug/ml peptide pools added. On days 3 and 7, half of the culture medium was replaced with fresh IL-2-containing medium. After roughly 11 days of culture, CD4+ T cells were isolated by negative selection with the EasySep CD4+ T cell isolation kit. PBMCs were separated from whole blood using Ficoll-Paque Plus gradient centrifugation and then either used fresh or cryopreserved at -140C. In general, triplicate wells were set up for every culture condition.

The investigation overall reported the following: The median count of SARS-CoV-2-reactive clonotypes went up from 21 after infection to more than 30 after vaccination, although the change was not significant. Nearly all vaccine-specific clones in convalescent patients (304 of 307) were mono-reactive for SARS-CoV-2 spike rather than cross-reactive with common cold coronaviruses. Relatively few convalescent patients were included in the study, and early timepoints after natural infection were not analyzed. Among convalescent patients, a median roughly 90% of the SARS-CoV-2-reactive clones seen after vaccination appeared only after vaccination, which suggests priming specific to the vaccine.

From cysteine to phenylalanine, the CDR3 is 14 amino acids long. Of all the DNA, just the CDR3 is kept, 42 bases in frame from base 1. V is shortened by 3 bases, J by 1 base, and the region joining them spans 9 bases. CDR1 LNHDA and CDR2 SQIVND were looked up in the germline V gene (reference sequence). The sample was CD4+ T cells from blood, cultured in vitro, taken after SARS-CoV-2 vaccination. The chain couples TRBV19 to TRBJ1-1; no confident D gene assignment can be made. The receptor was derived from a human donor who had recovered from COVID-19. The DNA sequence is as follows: TGTGCCAGTAGTATTGGGGTTGGGAACACTGAAGCTTTCTTT. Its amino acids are CASSIGVGNTEAFF. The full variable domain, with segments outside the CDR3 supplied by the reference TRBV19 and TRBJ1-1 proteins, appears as DGGITQSPKYLFRKEGQNVTLSCEQNLNHDAMYWYRQDPGQGLRLIYYSQIVNDFQKGDIAEGYSVSREKKESFPLTVTSAQKNPTAFYLCASSIGVGNTEAFFGQGTRLTVV.